A single sample is the source of the 15 T cell receptor beta chains below, sequenced in a study of T cell changes during pregnancy in multiple sclerosis. Here immunoSEQ multiplex PCR was the method, and the copy in TCRdb shows in-frame clones only, minus some. The table records roughly 48,000 clones, 95% of them present only once. Here the sequenced sample was CD8+ T cells from peripheral blood mononuclear cells, taken in the first trimester of pregnancy. The receptor set was obtained from a female donor with multiple sclerosis, enrolled in a pregnancy study.

The chain links TRBV6-1 to TRBJ2-3; D is possibly TRBD2 (6 bases). The CDR3 totals 15 residues. Germline CDR1 reads MNHNS; CDR2 reads SASEGT. Trimming stripped 3 bases from V and 6 bases from J, with 16 bases between. The CDR3 DNA is TGTGCCAGCAGTGAGGCCCTCGGAGGGAGGGATACGCAGTATTTT. Amino acid sequence: CASSEALGGRDTQYF.

This chain joins TRBV5-4 and TRBJ2-2; a possible D gene is TRBD2 (5 bases). This CDR3 comprises 13 residues. Germline loops: CDR1 SGHNT, CDR2 YYREEE (reference sequence). The V and J ends lost 4 bases and 5 bases respectively, with 9 bases between them. The CDR3 loop reads CASSVTTTGELFF. In nucleotides, the CDR3 is TGTGCCAGCAGCGTGACTACGACCGGGGAGCTGTTTTTT. Full variable domain (remainder filled in from reference TRBV5-4 and TRBJ2-2): ETGVTQSPTHLIKTRGQQVTLRCSSQSGHNTVSWYQQALGQGPQFIFQYYREEENGRGNFPPRFSGLQFPNYSSELNVNALELDDSALYLCASSVTTTGELFFGEGSRLTVL.

The V gene is TRBV4-2, the J gene TRBJ2-7, with 13 bases fitting TRBD2. V was pared by 6 bases and J by 4 bases, with 12 bases of the junction left unmatched. The CDR3 extends over 17 amino acids. Germline loops: CDR1 LGHNA, CDR2 YNFKEQ. CDR3 residues: CASSWSDWTSGSYEQYF. The CDR3, as DNA: TGTGCCAGCAGTTGGTCAGACTGGACTAGCGGGAGTTACGAGCAGTACTTC.

The chain recombines TRBV4-1 with TRBJ2-7, with a possible D match to TRBD1 (6 bases). The germline V gene has CDR1 MGHRA and CDR2 YSYEKL. V was cut by 3 bases and J by 2 bases, with 11 bases left in between. The CDR3 length is 14 residues. CDR3 residues: CASSHVGQPYEQYF. The CDR3 region has the DNA TGCGCCAGCAGCCACGTTGGACAGCCCTACGAGCAGTACTTC.

The rearrangement links TRBV5-1 to TRBJ1-1; 8 nucleotides line up with TRBD1. The CDR3 has 18 amino acids. Germline V gene data show CDR1 as SGHRS and CDR2 as YFSETQ. J gave up 3 bases and V 7 bases, and 20 bases lay outside the gene matches. The DNA of the CDR3 is TGCGCCAGCCGAATAGGGGACAGGATGAATTTTTTCCACACTGAAGCTTTCTTT. Its protein is CASRIGDRMNFFHTEAFF.

The chain combines TRBV4-2 with TRBJ2-7; 8 nucleotides agree with TRBD2. The trim removed 0 bases at V and 0 bases at J, leaving 4 bases unmatched. The germline V gene encodes CDR1 LGHNA and CDR2 YNFKEQ. This CDR3 contains 16 residues. The CDR3 here is CASSQDRTSPSYEQYF. For the CDR3, the DNA is TGTGCCAGCAGCCAAGACAGGACTAGCCCCTCCTACGAGCAGTACTTC.

The gene calls are TRBV29-1 and TRBJ2-7, with D possibly TRBD1 on 6 matching bases. Germline V CDR1 and CDR2: SQVTM, ANQGSEA. The CDR3 contains 13 residues. Trimming pared 4 bases from V and 2 bases from J, leaving 12 bases between. Written as DNA, the CDR3 is TGCAGCGTTGCGGACAGCGAGACCTACGAGCAGTACTTC. Encoded protein: CSVADSETYEQYF.

This rearrangement joins TRBV27 to TRBJ2-7, with TRBD1 matching 7 bases. The V and J ends lost 2 bases and 5 bases, in that order; junction bases with no gene match: 6. The CDR3 is 14 amino acids. Per germline, CDR1 MNHEY and CDR2 SMNVEV (reference sequence). The CDR3 DNA follows: TGTGCCAGCAGTTTAACAGGGGTTTTCGACGAGCAGTACTTC. Amino acid sequence: CASSLTGVFDEQYF.

Here the CDR3 DNA reads TGTGCCAGCAGCGTAGGGGTGGGTGGGGACTCGCATGTGACCCAGTACTTC. Amino acids: CASSVGVGGDSHVTQYF. The chain has TRBV9 and TRBJ2-5; D is perhaps TRBD2 (6 bases). Germline-derived CDR1 and CDR2 are SGDLS and YYNGEE. V was clipped by 0 bases and J by 7 bases, with 22 bases between them. The CDR3 length is 17 residues.

This rearrangement joins TRBV27 to TRBJ2-1; TRBD2 matches at 7 bases. The CDR3 sequence is 15 residues long. The germline V gene has CDR1 MNHEY and CDR2 SMNVEV (reference sequence). V lost 1 base and J lost 4; bases outside the gene matches: 4. The CDR3 nucleotides read TGTGCCAGCAGTTTATTTAGCGGGCCGTACAATGAGCAGTTCTTC. Its translation: CASSLFSGPYNEQFF.

The rearrangement uses TRBV6-5 and TRBJ1-2; 8 bases agree with TRBD1. CDR1 MNHEY and CDR2 SVGAGI come from the germline V gene. Trimming took 5 bases from V and 6 from J; bases not matched to a gene: 11. The CDR3 runs to 15 residues. CDR3 nucleotides: TGTGCCAGCAGTAGCGCCGGACAGGGAAGGGATGGCTACACCTTC. Protein sequence: CASSSAGQGRDGYTF.

The gene calls are TRBV7-2 and TRBJ2-2; D uncertain. Per germline, CDR1 SGHTA and CDR2 FQGNSA. This CDR3 is 16 amino acids long. Trimming shortened V by 5 bases and J by 0 bases, and 13 bases separated the two germline ends. The CDR3, as DNA: TGTGCCAGCAGCCCTCGTGGCACCGCGAACACCGGGGAGCTGTTTTTT. This encodes CASSPRGTANTGELFF.

To note about this clone: The same CDR3 can be traced to other DNA sequences in this sample. The chain links TRBV19 to TRBJ1-1; D is possibly TRBD1 (5 bases). V shed 3 bases and J shed 4 bases, with 12 bases lying between them. This CDR3 has 14 amino acids. The germline V gene encodes CDR1 LNHDA and CDR2 SQIVND (reference sequence). CDR3 nucleotides: TGTGCCAGTAGTATTTCTGCGGGGGGCACTGAAGCTTTCTTT. It codes for CASSISAGGTEAFF.

The chain has TRBV7-9 and TRBJ2-7; perhaps TRBD1 as D (6 bases). The germline V gene encodes CDR1 SEHNR and CDR2 FQNEAQ (reference sequence). V was shortened by 5 bases and J by 0 bases, with 14 bases between the two germline ends. The CDR3 extends over 15 amino acids. The DNA for the CDR3 is TGTGCCAGCAGCCATCAGGGGCTAAGCTCCTACGAGCAGTACTTC. This gives the protein CASSHQGLSSYEQYF.

The chain uses TRBV27 and TRBJ2-7; D gene ambiguous. Per the germline V gene, CDR1 is MNHEY and CDR2 is SMNVEV (reference sequence). The V end was cut by 2 bases, the J end by 4 bases, with 15 bases between. This CDR3 is built from 15 residues. The CDR3 DNA follows: TGTGCCAGCAGTTTAGTTCCCCCCTTCGTGTACGAGCAGTACTTC. Translating it yields CASSLVPPFVYEQYF.